This T cell receptor beta chain was found in a study of T-cell memory formation after mild COVID-19. Across the whole study: The two donors had largely donor-specific TCR clusters. General study findings and limits: The pre-infection memory compartment contained some responding clones, suggesting cross-reactive memory joined.

Constant-segment-primed 5'RACE gave TCR alpha and TCR beta cDNA libraries with sample barcodes and UMIs. TCRdb re-called the 5' RACE reads with MiXCR, one entry per CDR3 protein. The sample consists of 100,000 to 150,000 distinct CDR3 sequences, about 18% of them appearing once. The germline V gene encodes CDR1 DFQATT and CDR2 SNEGSKA (reference sequence). The CDR3 has 13 amino acids. Trimming left V 3 bases short and J 9 bases short, with 15 bases between. This clonotype was seen only a few times. The antigen remains undetermined. J is TRBJ1-5 and V is TRBV20-1; possibly TRBD1 for D (5 bases). The sequence derives from a young man who had mild COVID-19 (a few samples of this study predate the infection). Cell type and time point are not known. Sequencing input: PBMCs or a T cell subset sorted from them (not recorded which). For the CDR3, the DNA is TGCAGTGCTAGTACCGGGACCTTACGGCCCCAGCATTTT. The encoded protein is CSASTGTLRPQHF.